A selection of T cell receptor beta chains follows, all from one sample in a study of blood T cell repertoires in COVID-19. Using immunoSEQ multiplex PCR, the repertoire was profiled, and TCRdb retains in-frame clones only, with some absent. The sample contains 200,000 to 300,000 clones, more than 85% of which appear only once. The sequenced sample consisted of peripheral blood. These receptors all stem from a person in their late teens or twenties with COVID-19, enrolled during active disease. Both conserved end residues are part of each CDR3. Fields, in order: V gene, J gene, D gene, clone size, CDR3 protein, CDR3 DNA. A D gene is named only where the DNA matches it firmly. Size values are once, few and many counts, or a class for expanded clones, and some rows have none.

V gene: TRBV19
J gene: TRBJ2-3
D gene: TRBD2
clone size: NA
CDR3 protein: CASKREAYTDTQYF
CDR3 DNA: TGTGCCAGTAAACGGGAGGCCTACACAGATACGCAGTATTTT

V gene: TRBV24-1
J gene: TRBJ2-7
D gene: NA
clone size: NA
CDR3 protein: CATSDSQVSNYEQYF
CDR3 DNA: TGTGCCACCAGTGATTCACAGGTATCTAATTACGAGCAGTACTTC

V gene: TRBV5-8
J gene: TRBJ2-5
D gene: TRBD1
clone size: NA
CDR3 protein: CASGTGLWETQYF
CDR3 DNA: TGTGCCAGCGGGACAGGGCTTTGGGAGACCCAGTACTTC

V gene: TRBV4-2
J gene: TRBJ2-1
D gene: TRBD1
clone size: once
CDR3 protein: CASSQGRQGSYNEQFF
CDR3 DNA: TGTGCCAGCAGCCAAGGGCGACAGGGATCCTACAATGAGCAGTTCTTC

V gene: TRBV7-2
J gene: TRBJ2-1
D gene: TRBD2
clone size: NA
CDR3 protein: CASSKGLAGNEQFF
CDR3 DNA: TGTGCCAGCAGCAAGGGACTAGCGGGTAATGAGCAGTTCTTC

V gene: TRBV3-1/TRBV3-2
J gene: TRBJ1-4
D gene: NA
clone size: NA
CDR3 protein: CASSQEETAINEKLFF
CDR3 DNA: TGTGCCAGCAGCCAAGAGGAGACAGCCATCAATGAAAAACTGTTTTTT

V gene: TRBV3-1/TRBV3-2
J gene: TRBJ1-2
D gene: TRBD1
clone size: NA
CDR3 protein: CASSRTVGTVYGYTF
CDR3 DNA: TGTGCCAGCAGCCGTACCGTCGGGACAGTCTATGGCTACACCTTC

V gene: TRBV7-9
J gene: TRBJ2-2
D gene: TRBD1
clone size: few
CDR3 protein: CASSGQGTGELFF
CDR3 DNA: TGTGCCAGCAGCGGACAGGGGACCGGGGAGCTGTTTTTT

V gene: TRBV7-9
J gene: TRBJ1-2
D gene: NA
clone size: NA
CDR3 protein: CASSSGGGYGYTF
CDR3 DNA: TGTGCCAGCAGCTCCGGGGGAGGGTATGGCTACACCTTC

V gene: TRBV2
J gene: TRBJ2-1
D gene: NA
clone size: NA
CDR3 protein: CASSESRDLAPNEQFF
CDR3 DNA: TGTGCCAGCAGTGAATCCCGGGACTTAGCTCCCAATGAGCAGTTCTTC

V gene: TRBV7-2
J gene: TRBJ2-3
D gene: TRBD2
clone size: NA
CDR3 protein: CASSSATSGKSSTDTQYF
CDR3 DNA: TGTGCCAGCAGCTCCGCGACTAGCGGGAAGTCTAGCACAGATACGCAGTATTTT

V gene: TRBV7-2
J gene: TRBJ2-1
D gene: TRBD2
clone size: NA
CDR3 protein: CASREGLAGGAYNEQFF
CDR3 DNA: TGTGCCAGCAGAGAGGGACTAGCGGGAGGGGCCTACAATGAGCAGTTCTTC

V gene: TRBV14
J gene: TRBJ2-7
D gene: NA
clone size: NA
CDR3 protein: CASSQDTGITTGEQYF
CDR3 DNA: TGTGCCAGCAGCCAAGATACCGGAATCACTACGGGGGAGCAGTACTTC

V gene: TRBV10-3
J gene: TRBJ2-2
D gene: TRBD2
clone size: NA
CDR3 protein: CAISESSGRVPGELFF
CDR3 DNA: TGTGCCATCAGTGAGTCGAGCGGGAGGGTGCCCGGGGAGCTGTTTTTT

V gene: TRBV24-1
J gene: TRBJ2-5
D gene: NA
clone size: NA
CDR3 protein: CATSDLSSDQETQYF
CDR3 DNA: TGTGCCACCAGTGATTTGTCCAGCGACCAAGAGACCCAGTACTTC

V gene: TRBV2
J gene: TRBJ2-5
D gene: NA
clone size: NA
CDR3 protein: CASAQTGIQETQYF
CDR3 DNA: TGTGCCAGCGCTCAAACAGGGATCCAAGAGACCCAGTACTTC

V gene: TRBV6-5
J gene: TRBJ1-1
D gene: NA
clone size: NA
CDR3 protein: CASSYSGAMGTEAFF
CDR3 DNA: TGTGCCAGCAGTTACTCAGGGGCCATGGGAACTGAAGCTTTCTTT

V gene: TRBV6-5
J gene: TRBJ2-5
D gene: TRBD1
clone size: NA
CDR3 protein: CASSYDRGQTQYF
CDR3 DNA: TGTGCCAGCAGTTACGACAGGGGACAGACCCAGTACTTC

V gene: TRBV2
J gene: TRBJ1-6
D gene: NA
clone size: NA
CDR3 protein: CASSGGPGSPLHF
CDR3 DNA: TGTGCCAGCAGTGGAGGCCCTGGGTCACCCCTCCACTTT

V gene: TRBV19
J gene: TRBJ2-2
D gene: NA
clone size: NA
CDR3 protein: CASAPVGPGELFF
CDR3 DNA: TGTGCCAGTGCCCCCGTGGGGCCCGGGGAGCTGTTTTTT

V gene: TRBV6-5
J gene: TRBJ1-3
D gene: TRBD1
clone size: few
CDR3 protein: CASSYSLGQGDTIYF
CDR3 DNA: TGTGCCAGCAGTTACTCCCTCGGACAGGGAGACACCATATATTTT

V gene: TRBV6-6
J gene: TRBJ2-1
D gene: TRBD2
clone size: NA
CDR3 protein: CASSTGASGVNEQFF
CDR3 DNA: TGTGCCAGCAGTACGGGGGCTAGCGGGGTCAATGAGCAGTTCTTC

V gene: TRBV28
J gene: TRBJ2-1
D gene: NA
clone size: NA
CDR3 protein: CASSWKGDEQFF
CDR3 DNA: TGTGCCAGCAGTTGGAAGGGGGATGAGCAGTTCTTC

V gene: TRBV3-1/TRBV3-2
J gene: TRBJ2-7
D gene: NA
clone size: NA
CDR3 protein: CASSQDPRYEQYF
CDR3 DNA: TGTGCCAGCAGCCAAGATCCGCGCTACGAGCAGTACTTC

V gene: TRBV7-7
J gene: TRBJ2-5
D gene: TRBD2
clone size: NA
CDR3 protein: CASSPRTSGGYQETQYF
CDR3 DNA: TGTGCTAGCAGCCCTCGGACTAGCGGGGGGTACCAAGAGACCCAGTACTTC

V gene: TRBV3-1/TRBV3-2
J gene: TRBJ2-7
D gene: TRBD2
clone size: NA
CDR3 protein: CASSHGGLAGAFEQYF
CDR3 DNA: TGTGCCAGCAGCCATGGGGGACTAGCGGGAGCTTTCGAGCAGTACTTC

V gene: TRBV6-5
J gene: TRBJ2-7
D gene: TRBD1
clone size: NA
CDR3 protein: CASSYWGQGGYEQYF
CDR3 DNA: TGTGCCAGCAGTTACTGGGGACAGGGAGGGTACGAGCAGTACTTC

V gene: TRBV28
J gene: TRBJ2-2
D gene: TRBD2
clone size: NA
CDR3 protein: CASNAGLAGGSTGELFF
CDR3 DNA: TGTGCCAGCAATGCCGGACTAGCGGGAGGATCCACCGGGGAGCTGTTTTTT

V gene: TRBV19
J gene: TRBJ2-2
D gene: TRBD2
clone size: NA
CDR3 protein: CASSLRAGRIGELFF
CDR3 DNA: TGTGCCAGTAGTCTCCGAGCGGGAAGGATCGGGGAGCTGTTTTTT

V gene: TRBV12-3/TRBV12-4
J gene: TRBJ1-2
D gene: NA
clone size: NA
CDR3 protein: CASSPTYNYGYTF
CDR3 DNA: TGTGCCAGCAGCCCGACATATAACTATGGCTACACCTTC

V gene: TRBV3-1/TRBV3-2
J gene: TRBJ2-7
D gene: NA
clone size: NA
CDR3 protein: CASSHKGHGLDEQYF
CDR3 DNA: TGTGCCAGCAGCCACAAAGGACATGGTCTCGACGAGCAGTACTTC

V gene: TRBV11-2
J gene: TRBJ2-7
D gene: TRBD2
clone size: NA
CDR3 protein: CASRSLAGVREQYF
CDR3 DNA: TGTGCCAGCCGCAGCCTTGCGGGAGTTCGCGAGCAGTACTTC

V gene: TRBV6-5
J gene: TRBJ1-2
D gene: NA
clone size: NA
CDR3 protein: CASSYSAGNYGYTF
CDR3 DNA: TGTGCCAGCAGTTACTCGGCCGGGAACTATGGCTACACCTTC

V gene: TRBV11-3
J gene: TRBJ1-4
D gene: NA
clone size: NA
CDR3 protein: CASSLQVGEKLFF
CDR3 DNA: TGTGCCAGCAGCTTACAGGTCGGTGAAAAACTGTTTTTT

V gene: TRBV7-2
J gene: TRBJ2-7
D gene: TRBD1
clone size: once
CDR3 protein: CASSSPGGQGSIEQYF
CDR3 DNA: TGTGCCAGCAGCTCCCCGGGGGGACAGGGGTCTATCGAGCAGTACTTC

V gene: TRBV2
J gene: TRBJ1-6
D gene: NA
clone size: NA
CDR3 protein: CASRSGANSPLHF
CDR3 DNA: TGTGCCAGCAGGTCAGGGGCTAATTCACCCCTCCACTTT

V gene: TRBV9
J gene: TRBJ2-7
D gene: NA
clone size: NA
CDR3 protein: CASSVDFGPSYEQYF
CDR3 DNA: TGTGCCAGCAGCGTAGATTTTGGGCCTTCCTACGAGCAGTACTTC

V gene: TRBV7-2
J gene: TRBJ1-5
D gene: NA
clone size: NA
CDR3 protein: CASSLSSSNQPQHF
CDR3 DNA: TGTGCCAGCAGCTTATCCAGTAGCAATCAGCCCCAGCATTTT

V gene: TRBV28
J gene: TRBJ2-3
D gene: NA
clone size: few
CDR3 protein: CASSFLQGTDTQYF
CDR3 DNA: TGTGCCAGCAGTTTCCTCCAGGGGACAGATACGCAGTATTTT

V gene: TRBV25-1
J gene: TRBJ1-1
D gene: TRBD1
clone size: NA
CDR3 protein: CASRKTGGNTEAFF
CDR3 DNA: TGTGCCAGCAGAAAGACAGGGGGCAACACTGAAGCTTTCTTT

V gene: TRBV5-1
J gene: TRBJ1-1
D gene: TRBD1
clone size: NA
CDR3 protein: CASSLAPGTGYMNTEAFF
CDR3 DNA: TGCGCCAGCAGCTTGGCCCCTGGGACAGGTTACATGAACACTGAAGCTTTCTTT

V gene: TRBV7-9
J gene: TRBJ1-1
D gene: TRBD1
clone size: NA
CDR3 protein: CASSQGQGSWAFF
CDR3 DNA: TGTGCCAGCAGCCAAGGACAGGGATCATGGGCTTTCTTT

V gene: TRBV28
J gene: TRBJ1-5
D gene: NA
clone size: once
CDR3 protein: CASSFPQGINQPQHF
CDR3 DNA: TGTGCCAGCAGTTTCCCACAGGGTATTAATCAGCCCCAGCATTTT

V gene: TRBV5-1
J gene: TRBJ2-6
D gene: TRBD2
clone size: NA
CDR3 protein: CASGAGGNSGANVLTF
CDR3 DNA: TGCGCCAGCGGGGCGGGAGGAAACTCTGGGGCCAACGTCCTGACTTTC

V gene: TRBV24-1
J gene: TRBJ2-1
D gene: TRBD2
clone size: NA
CDR3 protein: CATSDPGTSGINEQFF
CDR3 DNA: TGTGCCACCAGTGACCCCGGGACTAGCGGGATCAATGAGCAGTTCTTC

V gene: TRBV4-2
J gene: TRBJ2-5
D gene: NA
clone size: NA
CDR3 protein: CASSQAGETQYF
CDR3 DNA: TGTGCCAGCAGCCAAGCCGGAGAGACCCAGTACTTC

V gene: TRBV19
J gene: TRBJ2-7
D gene: TRBD2
clone size: NA
CDR3 protein: CASSTPSGRVHEQYF
CDR3 DNA: TGTGCCAGTAGCACACCTAGCGGGAGGGTTCACGAGCAGTACTTC

V gene: TRBV9
J gene: TRBJ1-2
D gene: NA
clone size: few
CDR3 protein: CASSVDSNYGYTF
CDR3 DNA: TGTGCCAGCAGCGTAGACTCTAACTATGGCTACACCTTC

V gene: TRBV6-5
J gene: TRBJ2-2
D gene: TRBD2
clone size: NA
CDR3 protein: CASGGLAGFGELFF
CDR3 DNA: TGTGCCAGCGGGGGACTAGCAGGCTTCGGGGAGCTGTTTTTT

V gene: TRBV5-1
J gene: TRBJ2-3
D gene: NA
clone size: NA
CDR3 protein: CASRELPSTDTQYF
CDR3 DNA: TGCGCCAGCCGTGAGTTGCCTAGCACAGATACGCAGTATTTT

V gene: TRBV19
J gene: TRBJ2-2
D gene: NA
clone size: NA
CDR3 protein: CASSDISRSQGYANTGELFF
CDR3 DNA: TGTGCCAGTAGTGATATCTCGAGGTCACAGGGTTACGCGAACACCGGGGAGCTGTTTTTT

V gene: TRBV24-1
J gene: TRBJ2-1
D gene: NA
clone size: NA
CDR3 protein: CATSERGLLGNEQFF
CDR3 DNA: TGTGCCACCAGTGAAAGGGGACTCCTAGGCAATGAGCAGTTCTTC

V gene: TRBV5-5
J gene: TRBJ1-2
D gene: TRBD1
clone size: NA
CDR3 protein: CASSLTGEARFGYTF
CDR3 DNA: TGTGCCAGCAGCTTGACAGGGGAGGCTCGGTTTGGCTACACCTTC

V gene: TRBV13
J gene: TRBJ2-7
D gene: NA
clone size: NA
CDR3 protein: CASSNRGSYEQYF
CDR3 DNA: TGTGCCAGCAGTAACCGCGGCTCCTACGAGCAGTACTTC

V gene: TRBV5-6
J gene: TRBJ1-1
D gene: NA
clone size: once
CDR3 protein: CASSLRGSYLNTEAFF
CDR3 DNA: TGTGCCAGCAGCCTACGGGGTTCCTATTTGAACACTGAAGCTTTCTTT

V gene: TRBV9
J gene: TRBJ1-6
D gene: NA
clone size: NA
CDR3 protein: CASSARDTSYNSPLHF
CDR3 DNA: TGTGCCAGCAGCGCCCGGGACACCTCCTATAATTCACCCCTCCACTTT

V gene: TRBV5-1
J gene: TRBJ2-7
D gene: TRBD2
clone size: NA
CDR3 protein: CASSRIAGAYEQYF
CDR3 DNA: TGCGCCAGTTCCCGGATAGCGGGGGCCTACGAGCAGTACTTC

V gene: TRBV6-5
J gene: TRBJ2-2
D gene: NA
clone size: NA
CDR3 protein: CASSYNRRGGELFF
CDR3 DNA: TGTGCCAGCAGTTACAACAGGAGAGGCGGGGAGCTGTTTTTT